Sequencing of this T cell receptor beta chain was carried out in a study of T cell responses to AZD1222 COVID-19 vaccine. Whole-study results and caveats: Unmutated regions of variants are reportedly targeted by nearly half of spike-specific TCRs. Two AZD1222 doses significantly raised spike-specific TCR breadth and depth over controls.

Germline V gene data show CDR1 as SGHRS and CDR2 as YFSETQ. The CDR3 has 15 amino acids. V lost 4 bases to trimming and J lost 5 bases, with 13 bases between them. About this clone: The antigen is not known.

TCRdb's table, derived via immunoSEQ multiplex PCR, lists solely in-frame clones and lacks some. Among 120,000 or so clones listed, approximately 90% were seen once. The receptor's source is an adult in good health. The sequences come from peripheral blood, collected on day 0 of MenACWY control vaccination. The V gene is TRBV5-1, the J gene TRBJ1-6, with TRBD1 as a possible D gene (6 bases). The CDR3 sequence is CASSTGQPDNSPLHF. CDR3 DNA sequence: TGCGCCAGCAGCACCGGACAGCCCGATAATTCACCCCTCCACTTT.